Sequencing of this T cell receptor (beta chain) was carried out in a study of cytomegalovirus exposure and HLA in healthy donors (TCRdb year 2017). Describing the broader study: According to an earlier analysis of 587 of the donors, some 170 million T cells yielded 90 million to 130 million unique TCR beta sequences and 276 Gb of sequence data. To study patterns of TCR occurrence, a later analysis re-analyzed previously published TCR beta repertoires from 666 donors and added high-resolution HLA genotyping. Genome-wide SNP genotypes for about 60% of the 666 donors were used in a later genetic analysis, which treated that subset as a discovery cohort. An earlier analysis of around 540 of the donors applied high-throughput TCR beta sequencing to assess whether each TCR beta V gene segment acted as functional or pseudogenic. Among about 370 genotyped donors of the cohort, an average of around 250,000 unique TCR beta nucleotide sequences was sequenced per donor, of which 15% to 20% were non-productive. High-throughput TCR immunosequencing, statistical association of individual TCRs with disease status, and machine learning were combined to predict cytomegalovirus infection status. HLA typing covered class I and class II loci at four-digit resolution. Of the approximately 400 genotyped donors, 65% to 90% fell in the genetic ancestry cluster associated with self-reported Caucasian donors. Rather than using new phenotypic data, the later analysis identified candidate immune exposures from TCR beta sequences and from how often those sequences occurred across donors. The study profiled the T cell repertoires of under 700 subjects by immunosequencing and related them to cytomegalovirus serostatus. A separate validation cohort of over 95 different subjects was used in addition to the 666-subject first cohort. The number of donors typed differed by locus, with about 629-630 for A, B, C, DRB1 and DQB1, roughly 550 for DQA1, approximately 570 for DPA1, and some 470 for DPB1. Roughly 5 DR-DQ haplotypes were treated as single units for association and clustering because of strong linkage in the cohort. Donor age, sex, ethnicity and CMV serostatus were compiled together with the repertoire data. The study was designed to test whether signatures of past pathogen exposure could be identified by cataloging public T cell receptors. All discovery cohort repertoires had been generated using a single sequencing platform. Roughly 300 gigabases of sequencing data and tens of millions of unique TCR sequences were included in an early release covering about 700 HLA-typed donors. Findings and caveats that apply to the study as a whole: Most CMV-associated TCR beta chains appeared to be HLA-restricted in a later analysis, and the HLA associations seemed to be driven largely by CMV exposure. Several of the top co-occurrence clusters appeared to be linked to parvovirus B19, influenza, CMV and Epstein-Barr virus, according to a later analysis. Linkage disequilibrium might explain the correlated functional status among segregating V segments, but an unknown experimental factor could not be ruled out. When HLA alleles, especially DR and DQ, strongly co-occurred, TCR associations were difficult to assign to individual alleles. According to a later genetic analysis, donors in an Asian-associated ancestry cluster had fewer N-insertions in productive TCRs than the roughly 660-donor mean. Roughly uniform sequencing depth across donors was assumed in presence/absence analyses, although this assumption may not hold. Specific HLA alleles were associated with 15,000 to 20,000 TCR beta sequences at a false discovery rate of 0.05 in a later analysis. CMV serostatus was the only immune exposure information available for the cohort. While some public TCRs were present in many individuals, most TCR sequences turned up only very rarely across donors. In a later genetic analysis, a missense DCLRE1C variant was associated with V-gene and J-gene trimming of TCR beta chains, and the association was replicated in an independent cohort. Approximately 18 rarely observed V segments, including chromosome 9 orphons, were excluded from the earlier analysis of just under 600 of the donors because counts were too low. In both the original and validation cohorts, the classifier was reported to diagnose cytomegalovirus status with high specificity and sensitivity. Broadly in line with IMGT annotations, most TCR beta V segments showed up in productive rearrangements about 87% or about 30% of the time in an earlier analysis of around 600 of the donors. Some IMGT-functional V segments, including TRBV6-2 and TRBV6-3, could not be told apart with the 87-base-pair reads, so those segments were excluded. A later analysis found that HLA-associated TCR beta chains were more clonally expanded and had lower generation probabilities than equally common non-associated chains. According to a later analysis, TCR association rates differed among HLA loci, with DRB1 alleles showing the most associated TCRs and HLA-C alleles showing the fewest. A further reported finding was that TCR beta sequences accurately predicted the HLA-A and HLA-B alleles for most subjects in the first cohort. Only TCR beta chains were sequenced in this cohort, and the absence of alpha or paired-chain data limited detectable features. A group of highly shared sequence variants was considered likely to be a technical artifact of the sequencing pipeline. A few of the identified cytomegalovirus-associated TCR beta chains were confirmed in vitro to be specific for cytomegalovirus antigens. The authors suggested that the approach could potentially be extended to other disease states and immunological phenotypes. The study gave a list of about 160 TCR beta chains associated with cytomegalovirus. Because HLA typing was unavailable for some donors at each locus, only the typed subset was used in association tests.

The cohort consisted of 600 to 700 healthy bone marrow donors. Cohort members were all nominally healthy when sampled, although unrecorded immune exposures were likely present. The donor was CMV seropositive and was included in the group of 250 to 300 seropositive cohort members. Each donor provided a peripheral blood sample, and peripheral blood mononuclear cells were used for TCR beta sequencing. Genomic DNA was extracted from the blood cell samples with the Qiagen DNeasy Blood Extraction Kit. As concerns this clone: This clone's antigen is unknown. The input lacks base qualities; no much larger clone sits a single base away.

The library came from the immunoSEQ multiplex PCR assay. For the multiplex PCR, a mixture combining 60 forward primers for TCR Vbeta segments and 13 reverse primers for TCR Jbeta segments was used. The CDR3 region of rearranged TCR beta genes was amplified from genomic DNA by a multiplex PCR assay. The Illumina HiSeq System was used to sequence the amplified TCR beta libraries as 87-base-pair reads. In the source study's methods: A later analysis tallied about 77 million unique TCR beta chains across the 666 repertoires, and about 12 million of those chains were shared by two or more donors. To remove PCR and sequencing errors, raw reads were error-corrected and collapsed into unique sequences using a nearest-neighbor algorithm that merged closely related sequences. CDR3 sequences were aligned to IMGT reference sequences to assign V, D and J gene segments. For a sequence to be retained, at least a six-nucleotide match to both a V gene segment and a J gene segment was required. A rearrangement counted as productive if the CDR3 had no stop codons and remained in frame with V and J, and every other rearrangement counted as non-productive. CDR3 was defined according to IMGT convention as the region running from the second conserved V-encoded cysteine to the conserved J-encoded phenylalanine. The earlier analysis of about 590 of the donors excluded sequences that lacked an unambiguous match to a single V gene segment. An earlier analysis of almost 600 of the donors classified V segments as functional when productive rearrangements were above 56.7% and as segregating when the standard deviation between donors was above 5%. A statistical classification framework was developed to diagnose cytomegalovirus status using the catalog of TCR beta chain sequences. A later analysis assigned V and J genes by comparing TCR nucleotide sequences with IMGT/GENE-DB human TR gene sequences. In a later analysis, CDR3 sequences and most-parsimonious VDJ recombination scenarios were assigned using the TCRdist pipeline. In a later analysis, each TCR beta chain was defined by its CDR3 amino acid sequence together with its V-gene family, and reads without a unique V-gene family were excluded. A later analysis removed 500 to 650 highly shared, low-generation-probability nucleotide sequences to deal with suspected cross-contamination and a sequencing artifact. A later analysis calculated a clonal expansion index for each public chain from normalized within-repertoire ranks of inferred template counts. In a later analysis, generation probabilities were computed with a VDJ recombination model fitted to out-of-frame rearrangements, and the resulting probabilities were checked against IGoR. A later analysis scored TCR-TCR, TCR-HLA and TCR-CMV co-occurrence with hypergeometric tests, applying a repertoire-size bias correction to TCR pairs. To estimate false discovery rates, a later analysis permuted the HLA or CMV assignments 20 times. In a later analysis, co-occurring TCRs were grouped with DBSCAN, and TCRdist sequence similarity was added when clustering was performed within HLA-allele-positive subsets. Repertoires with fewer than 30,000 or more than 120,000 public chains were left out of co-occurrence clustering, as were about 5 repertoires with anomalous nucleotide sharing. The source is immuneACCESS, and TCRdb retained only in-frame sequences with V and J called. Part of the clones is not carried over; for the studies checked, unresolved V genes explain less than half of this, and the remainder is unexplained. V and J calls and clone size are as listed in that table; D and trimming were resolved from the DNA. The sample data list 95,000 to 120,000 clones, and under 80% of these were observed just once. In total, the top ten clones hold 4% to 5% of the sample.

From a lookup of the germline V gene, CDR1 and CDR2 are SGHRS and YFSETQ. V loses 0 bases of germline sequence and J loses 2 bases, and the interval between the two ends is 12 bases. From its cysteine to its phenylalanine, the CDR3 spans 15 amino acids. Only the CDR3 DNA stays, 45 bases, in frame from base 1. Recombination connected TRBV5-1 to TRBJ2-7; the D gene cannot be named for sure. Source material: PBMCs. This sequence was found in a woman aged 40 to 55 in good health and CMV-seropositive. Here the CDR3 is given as CASSLEHLITYEQYF. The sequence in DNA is TGCGCCAGCAGCTTGGAACACCTCATAACCTACGAGCAGTACTTC. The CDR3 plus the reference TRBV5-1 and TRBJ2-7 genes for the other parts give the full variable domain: KAGVTQTPRYLIKTRGQQVTLSCSPISGHRSVSWYQQTPGQGLQFLFEYFSETQRNKGNFPGRFSGRQFSNSRSEMNVSTLELGDSALYLCASSLEHLITYEQYFGPGTRLTVT.